This TCR beta chain stems from a study of radiotherapy plus CTLA-4 blockade in lung cancer. Here immunoSEQ multiplex PCR was the method, and the copy in TCRdb shows in-frame clones only, minus some. The top ten hold over 15% of the sample, which has tens of thousands of clones, over 60% seen once. The V gene end was trimmed by 4 bases and the J gene end by 4 bases; junction bases not matched to a gene: 6. The germline V gene encodes CDR1 SGHTS and CDR2 YDEGEE. The CDR3 covers 14 residues. The chain recombines TRBV5-8 with TRBJ2-7; TRBD1 matches 9 bases. The clonotype originates from a human donor with non-small cell lung cancer that progressed on radiotherapy plus ipilimumab. The material sequenced was peripheral blood, taken from a patient treated with radiotherapy plus ipilimumab. In DNA, the CDR3 is TGTGCCAGCAGCCAGGACAGGGGTGCTTACGAGCAGTACTTC. Protein product: CASSQDRGAYEQYF. The entire variable domain, with the rest obtained from reference TRBV5-8 and TRBJ2-7, is as follows: EAGVTQSPTHLIKTRGQQATLRCSPISGHTSVYWYQQALGLGLQFLLWYDEGEERNRGNFPPRFSGRQFPNYSSELNVNALELEDSALYLCASSQDRGAYEQYFGPGTRLTVT.